The entry below describes one T cell receptor beta chain. The antigen is unknown. The sample originates from a study of Tregs in tolerant kidney transplant recipients. Study background: CD4+CD25+CD127- cells came from approximately three-day belatacept mixed lymphocyte reactions, some with roughly five-day graft donor restimulation. Recipient cells were told from donor cells by antibody staining. Study results and caveats: The small number of patients limits these findings pending further validation. Biological reproducibility was not directly addressed, but technical replication error appeared minimal.

V lost 1 base and J 0 bases, leaving 7 bases between the germline ends. CDR1 is SGHRS and CDR2 is YFSETQ in the germline V gene. The CDR3 spans 14 residues. Sequencing used immunoSEQ multiplex PCR; TCRdb keeps in-frame clones, though not all of them. The data show just under 45,000 clones, with less than 97% seen just once and 0.37% held by the top ten. The sequencing sample was made of Tregs from blood cultured with allogeneic cells. The V gene is TRBV5-1, the J gene TRBJ1-1, with D hard to call. The sequence was collected from a human donor in good health. The CDR3: CASSLLNLNTEAFF. The CDR3 coding sequence is TGCGCCAGCAGCTTGTTGAACCTGAACACTGAAGCTTTCTTT.